One sample yielded the 15 T cell receptor beta chains listed below, sequenced in a study of blood T cell repertoires in COVID-19. The data were produced by immunoSEQ multiplex PCR, yet TCRdb's version contains in-frame clones alone and is incomplete. The sample holds approximately 79,000 clones, around 89% seen once. Sequencing was performed on peripheral blood. The origin of the receptors is a man aged 55 to 70 with acute or convalescent COVID-19.

This chain links TRBV27 with TRBJ2-7; 7 nucleotides agree with TRBD1. The germline CDR1 and CDR2 sequences are MNHEY and SMNVEV (reference sequence). The V gene end was trimmed by 5 bases and the J gene end by 6 bases; junction bases not matched to a gene: 13. The CDR3 loop spans 15 amino acids. The CDR3 reads CASSKTGVSAPEQYF. Written as DNA, the CDR3 is TGTGCCAGCAGTAAAACAGGGGTTAGCGCCCCCGAGCAGTACTTC.

The gene calls are TRBV7-2 and TRBJ2-7, with TRBD2 matching 11 bases. V lost 2 bases, J lost 6 bases, and 3 bases stayed unmatched. Germline lookup yields CDR1 SGHTA and CDR2 FQGNSA. The CDR3 is 14 amino acids. The CDR3 spells CASSLRLAGSEQYF. The CDR3 DNA reads as TGTGCCAGCAGCTTAAGACTAGCGGGAAGCGAGCAGTACTTC.

The rearrangement joins TRBV6-5 to TRBJ2-7, with TRBD1 matching 10 bases. CDR1 is MNHEY and CDR2 is SVGAGI in the germline V gene. The CDR3 has 13 amino acids. J lost 5 bases, V lost 11 bases, and 9 bases had no gene match. This chain's CDR3 is CAGQGEGRHEQYF. CDR3 coding DNA: TGTGCCGGACAGGGGGAGGGAAGGCACGAGCAGTACTTC.

The chain combines TRBV29-1 with TRBJ2-2; 11 bases match TRBD2. The junction had 4 bases not matched to a gene; V was cut back by 7 bases and J by 6 bases. The CDR3 contains 13 residues. CDR1 SQVTM and CDR2 ANQGSEA come from the germline V gene. In DNA, the CDR3 is TGCAGCGCCCGGACTAGCGGGCCCGGGGAGCTGTTTTTT. Translated, it gives CSARTSGPGELFF.

V and J are TRBV27 and TRBJ2-3, with a weak D call TRBD2 (5 bases). Germline V lookup: CDR1 MNHEY, CDR2 SMNVEV (reference sequence). CDR3 size: 16 residues. With 3 bases removed from V and 6 bases from J, the gap between germline ends came to 19 bases. CDR3 in amino acids: CASSLIPPMGVDTQYF. The CDR3 region has the DNA TGTGCCAGCAGTTTGATTCCCCCGATGGGAGTGGATACGCAGTATTTT.

This chain joins TRBV25-1 and TRBJ1-1; unclear D gene. Trimming stripped 5 bases from V and 2 bases from J, with 9 bases between. CDR3 length equals 13 residues. The V gene's germline CDR1 is MGHDK and CDR2 SYGVNS. The CDR3 spells CASSNLRNTEAFF. CDR3 bases: TGTGCCAGCAGTAACCTCAGAAACACTGAAGCTTTCTTT.

The gene calls are TRBV5-1 and TRBJ2-1; 8 positions match TRBD2. The CDR3 is made up of 16 amino acids. Trimming at V came to 4 bases and at J to 7 bases, leaving 13 bases not matched to a gene. Germline loops: CDR1 SGHRS, CDR2 YFSETQ. CDR3 region: CASSGRLAGIRNEQFF. DNA of the CDR3: TGCGCCAGCAGCGGACGATTAGCGGGAATTCGGAATGAGCAGTTCTTC.

The chain joins TRBV24-1 to TRBJ2-1, with D possibly being TRBD1 (6 bases). The V and J ends lost 4 bases and 1 base respectively, with 10 bases between them. The CDR3 is 15 residues long. Germline V CDR1 and CDR2: KGHDR, SFDVKD. The CDR3 spells CATSETGRSYNEQFF. DNA for the CDR3: TGTGCCACCAGTGAGACAGGAAGGTCCTACAATGAGCAGTTCTTC.

The genes are TRBV20-1 and TRBJ2-3; a possible D gene is TRBD1 (6 bases). CDR1 is DFQATT and CDR2 is SNEGSKA in the germline V gene (reference sequence). V lost 3 bases and J 4 bases, leaving 8 bases between the germline ends. The CDR3 sequence is 12 residues long. The CDR3 is CSASKGADTQYF. Here the CDR3 DNA reads TGCAGTGCTAGTAAGGGGGCAGATACGCAGTATTTT.

This chain links TRBV3-1 (or the pseudogene TRBV3-2) with TRBJ1-2, with 7 bases that match TRBD1. Germline assignment: CDR1 LGHDT and CDR2 YNNKEL (reference sequence). V lost 9 bases to trimming and J lost 4 bases; unmatched junction nucleotides: 14. The CDR3 contains 15 residues. The CDR3 DNA is TGTGCCAGTAACCCTTCCGAGGGGGCTTTCTATGGCTACACCTTC. It is translated as CASNPSEGAFYGYTF.

This clone has just one count. This chain connects TRBV5-1 to TRBJ2-5; possibly TRBD2 for D (5 bases). Trimming removed 0 bases from V and 3 bases from J, with 12 bases in between. CDR3 length: 15 amino acids. The V gene's germline CDR1 is SGHRS and CDR2 YFSETQ. The CDR3 sequence: CASSLVSSKEETQYF. The CDR3 DNA follows: TGCGCCAGCAGCTTGGTATCTAGCAAGGAAGAGACCCAGTACTTC.

The V and J genes are TRBV2 and TRBJ1-5; possible D gene TRBD1, 5 bases. The CDR3 spans 15 residues. Germline CDR1 and CDR2: SNHLY and FYNNEI. V dropped 6 bases and J dropped 10 bases, with 22 bases sitting between them. The chain's CDR3 is CASSPGGSGDFPQHF. Written as DNA, the CDR3 is TGTGCCAGCAGCCCCGGGGGGAGCGGGGATTTTCCCCAGCATTTT.

This clone appeared once. This sequence joins TRBV14 and TRBJ2-5; TRBD1 might be the D (6 bases). The CDR3 is 17 amino acids. Germline lookup yields CDR1 SGHDN and CDR2 FVKESK. V was clipped by 4 bases and J by 1 base, with 19 bases between them. CDR3 in DNA: TGTGCCAGCAGCCCTGGAGAAAAGGACAGCCTCCAAGAGACCCAGTACTTC. This gives the protein CASSPGEKDSLQETQYF.

This chain joins TRBV6-4 and TRBJ1-6, with TRBD1 matching 11 bases. The CDR3 covers 14 residues. Trimming removed 5 bases from V and 10 bases from J; junction bases left unmatched: 4. Germline CDR1 is MRHNA and CDR2 is SNTAGT. For the CDR3, the DNA is TGTGCCAGCAGTCTCTGGACAGGGGGCTCACCCCTCCACTTT. Amino acid sequence: CASSLWTGGSPLHF.

The chain uses TRBV6-5 and TRBJ1-1, with unresolved D. CDR1 MNHEY and CDR2 SVGAGI come from the germline V gene. The CDR3 spans 12 residues. V was trimmed by 6 bases and J by 4 bases, leaving 9 bases between them. The CDR3 bases are TGTGCCAGCAGACGGGGTAGCACTGAAGCTTTCTTT. Translation gives CASRRGSTEAFF.